These 25 T cell receptor beta chains came from one sample sequenced in a study of shared clonotypes between healthy human individuals. Sequencing used immunoSEQ multiplex PCR; TCRdb keeps in-frame clones, though not all of them. The table includes over a million clones, 70% to 80% detected once. The sequenced sample was memory CD4+ T cells from PBMCs. As to subset: CD45RA-negative fraction. These receptor sequences come from a man between 18 and 29 years old in good health. Some clones in this sample may be carry-over from other donors' samples.

This sequence joins TRBV4-2 and TRBJ1-4, with a possible D match to TRBD1 (5 bases). This CDR3 contains 15 residues. Trimming pared 4 bases from V and 8 bases from J, leaving 17 bases between. Germline V CDR1 and CDR2: LGHNA, YNFKEQ. The CDR3 sequence is CASSPMGGRREKLFF. In nucleotides, the CDR3 is TGTGCCAGCAGCCCCATGGGGGGGAGGCGAGAAAAACTGTTTTTT.

This clone was found a few times. V usage is TRBV4-1 and J usage is TRBJ1-6; 8 nucleotides match TRBD1. V shed 1 base and J 9 bases; nucleotides not matched to a gene: 5. Germline CDR1 is MGHRA and CDR2 is YSYEKL. The CDR3 spans 15 residues. DNA of the CDR3: TGCGCCAGCAGCCAAGCCGGACAGGGCCTTTCACCCCTCCACTTT. It yields the protein CASSQAGQGLSPLHF.

The chain combines TRBV19 with TRBJ1-2; 7 positions match TRBD1. After removal of 9 bases from V and 8 bases from J, the junction contained 12 bases not matched to a gene. The CDR3 length is 13 residues. From germline, CDR1 is LNHDA and CDR2 SQIVND (reference sequence). The CDR3 spells CASTVTGVDGYTF. CDR3 coding DNA: TGTGCCAGCACCGTAACAGGGGTAGACGGCTACACCTTC.

This chain links TRBV6-6 with TRBJ2-4; tentative D call: TRBD2 (7 bases). The CDR3 runs to 15 residues. Trimming shortened V by 8 bases and J by 6 bases, and 20 bases separated the two germline ends. Germline V CDR1 and CDR2: MNHNY, SVGAGI (reference sequence). CDR3 amino acids: CASRTDRGGVNIQYF. The CDR3 region has the DNA TGTGCCAGCCGGACGGATAGGGGGGGAGTAAACATTCAGTACTTC.

This clone showed up just a few times. The gene calls are TRBV6-1 and TRBJ1-5, with 9 bases lining up with TRBD1. J lost 5 bases, V lost 6 bases, and 8 bases had no gene match. Per germline, CDR1 MNHNS and CDR2 SASEGT. This CDR3 comprises 15 residues. In DNA form, the CDR3 reads TGTGCCAGCAGGGAGCAAGGGACAGGGTATCAGCCCCAGCATTTT. Protein product: CASREQGTGYQPQHF.

The chain combines TRBV29-1 with TRBJ1-5, with 9 bases that match TRBD1. CDR3 length: 13 residues. Germline CDR1 is SQVTM and CDR2 is ANQGSEA. V lost 4 bases, J lost 2 bases, and 0 bases stayed unmatched. CDR3 coding DNA: TGCAGCGTTGGGGACAGGGGCAATCAGCCCCAGCATTTT. It codes for CSVGDRGNQPQHF.

The chain uses TRBV6-5 and TRBJ2-3; 11 bases are shared with TRBD2. The CDR3 contains 14 residues. Germline CDR1 MNHEY, CDR2 SVGAGI. The J segment lost 8 bases and the V segment lost 4 bases, leaving 5 bases of the junction unmatched. The CDR3 DNA reads TGTGCCAGCAGTTCGGGACTAGCGGTCCCTACGCAGTATTTT. Amino acid sequence: CASSSGLAVPTQYF.

This chain connects TRBV30 to TRBJ1-2; D remains unclear. V gave up 3 bases and J gave up 4 bases, with 12 bases separating them. From germline, CDR1 is GTSNPN and CDR2 SVGIG (reference sequence). The CDR3 runs to 13 residues. CDR3 sequence (DNA): TGTGCCTGGAGCTCGGATTCATTCTATGGCTACACCTTC. Translating gives CAWSSDSFYGYTF.

The chain uses TRBV28 and TRBJ2-5; 12 bases are a match to TRBD2. The CDR3 loop spans 15 amino acids. The J segment lost 5 bases and the V segment lost 6 bases, leaving 7 bases of the junction unmatched. The germline gives CDR1 MDHEN, CDR2 SYDVKM. CDR3: CASSQLAGGYETQYF. CDR3 coding DNA: TGTGCCAGCAGCCAACTAGCGGGAGGATATGAGACCCAGTACTTC. The entire variable domain, with the rest obtained from reference TRBV28 and TRBJ2-5, is as follows: DVKVTQSSRYLVKRTGEKVFLECVQDMDHENMFWYRQDPGLGLRLIYFSYDVKMKEKGDIPEGYSVSREKKERFSLILESASTNQTSMYLCASSQLAGGYETQYFGPGTRLLVL.

This clone appeared once. The chain employs TRBV25-1 and TRBJ2-5, with 12 bases fitting TRBD1. Germline CDR1 is MGHDK and CDR2 is SYGVNS. Trimming removed 2 bases from V and 5 bases from J; junction bases left unmatched: 9. CDR3 length: 17 residues. The CDR3 sequence is CASSESPGTGGWETQYF. The CDR3 DNA reads TGTGCCAGCAGTGAAAGTCCCGGGACAGGGGGCTGGGAGACCCAGTACTTC.

This chain links TRBV7-2 with TRBJ1-4; 9 bases line up with TRBD1. There are 16 residues in the CDR3. V lost 4 bases to trimming and J lost 8 bases; unmatched junction nucleotides: 11. The germline CDR1 and CDR2 sequences are SGHTA and FQGNSA. CDR3 sequence reads: CASSYRGTGNLEKLFF. The CDR3 nucleotides are TGTGCCAGCAGCTACCGCGGGACAGGGAATTTAGAAAAACTGTTTTTT.

Only one count was recorded for this clone. The gene calls are TRBV28 and TRBJ1-1, with a possible D match to TRBD1 (5 bases). Germline CDR1 MDHEN, CDR2 SYDVKM. The CDR3 length is 17 residues. V dropped 6 bases and J dropped 1 base, with 21 bases sitting between them. CDR3 in DNA: TGTGCCAGCAGCCGGTTAGTCTCAGGGACTTCGAACACTGAAGCTTTCTTT. This gives the protein CASSRLVSGTSNTEAFF.

This clone was observed a single time. The chain employs TRBV18 and TRBJ1-5; the D is unclear. The CDR3 spans 13 residues. Germline V gene lookup returns CDR1 KGHSH and CDR2 LQKENI. With 6 bases removed from V and 4 bases from J, the gap between germline ends came to 10 bases. CDR3 coding DNA: TGTGCCAGCTCTCCGTCGTTTAATCAGCCCCAGCATTTT. It encodes CASSPSFNQPQHF.

The gene calls are TRBV4-1 and TRBJ2-1; D remains ambiguous. Germline V CDR1 and CDR2: MGHRA, YSYEKL. With 1 base removed from V and 1 base from J, the gap between germline ends came to 11 bases. CDR3 length: 16 residues. The CDR3 reads CASSQVLAPSYNEQFF. The CDR3 nucleotides read TGCGCCAGCAGCCAAGTTTTGGCCCCATCCTACAATGAGCAGTTCTTC.

This clone was counted once. The genes are TRBV14 and TRBJ1-3; D is unclear. CDR3 length: 15 amino acids. With 1 base removed from V and 0 bases from J, the gap between germline ends came to 7 bases. Germline CDR1 reads SGHDN; CDR2 reads FVKESK. The CDR3 sequence is CASSQVASSGNTIYF. Written as DNA, the CDR3 is TGTGCCAGCAGCCAAGTCGCCTCCTCTGGAAACACCATATATTTT.

The chain links TRBV5-6 to TRBJ2-7; either TRBD1 or TRBD2 may fit D (6 bases each). Trimming took off 2 bases at V and 6 bases at J, with 12 bases between the two ends. CDR1 SGHDT and CDR2 YYEEEE come from the germline V gene. This CDR3 contains 13 residues. As DNA, the CDR3 is TGTGCCAGCAGCTTTAGCGGAGGGGGCGAGCAGTACTTC. Protein sequence: CASSFSGGGEQYF.

J is TRBJ1-3 and V is TRBV7-9; D uncertain. Trimming removed 5 bases from V and 0 bases from J, with 5 bases in between. Germline lookup yields CDR1 SEHNR and CDR2 FQNEAQ (reference sequence). The CDR3 is 13 residues long. The CDR3 reads CASSIYSGNTIYF. The CDR3 DNA reads TGTGCCAGCAGCATTTACTCTGGAAACACCATATATTTT.

J is TRBJ2-5 and V is TRBV7-9, with D uncertain. Germline V gene data show CDR1 as SEHNR and CDR2 as FQNEAQ (reference sequence). The germline V and J ends were trimmed by 2 bases and 3 bases, with 10 bases remaining between them. The CDR3 has 14 residues. Here the CDR3 reads CASSLRLPKETQYF. The CDR3 nucleotides are TGTGCCAGCAGCTTACGTCTCCCCAAAGAGACCCAGTACTTC.

DNA of the CDR3: TGTGCCAGCAGCTTAGAGACAGGGTTTAACGCTGAAGCTTTCTTT. It yields the protein CASSLETGFNAEAFF. The chain joins TRBV7-8 to TRBJ1-1, with TRBD1 matching over 7 bases. After removal of 1 base from V and 6 bases from J, the junction contained 8 bases not matched to a gene. This CDR3 is built from 15 residues. From germline, CDR1 is SGHVS and CDR2 FQNEAQ.

This clone was recorded once. Other DNA sequences of this sample code for an identical CDR3. The chain has TRBV6-5 and TRBJ2-7; D is uncertain. The germline V and J ends were trimmed by 0 bases and 4 bases, with 7 bases remaining between them. Germline assignment: CDR1 MNHEY and CDR2 SVGAGI. The CDR3 runs 13 residues. Written as DNA, the CDR3 is TGTGCCAGCAGTTACTCCGCCAGTTACGAGCAGTACTTC. Translation: CASSYSASYEQYF.

The J gene is TRBJ2-4, the V gene TRBV19; TRBD2 agrees at 7 bases. Germline V lookup: CDR1 LNHDA, CDR2 SQIVND (reference sequence). This CDR3 is built from 14 residues. Losses at the gene ends were 5 bases for V and 7 bases for J; bases not matched to a gene: 8. The DNA for the CDR3 is TGTGCCAGTAGTCCGGGGGACTACTTCAACATTCAGTACTTC. Its translation is CASSPGDYFNIQYF.

This clone was detected only once. The rearrangement links TRBV29-1 to TRBJ2-2, with 8 bases matching TRBD1. CDR1 is SQVTM, CDR2 ANQGSEA, per germline. This CDR3 is built from 14 residues. V shed 6 bases and J 1 base; nucleotides not matched to a gene: 4. CDR3 DNA sequence: TGCAGCGTAGCCGGGACAGGGAACACCGGGGAGCTGTTTTTT. It specifies CSVAGTGNTGELFF.

The gene calls are TRBV4-1 and TRBJ1-2; 8 bases are shared with TRBD1. The CDR3 is made up of 15 amino acids. Looked up from germline, CDR1 is MGHRA and CDR2 is YSYEKL. Trimming at V came to 1 base and at J to 4 bases, leaving 5 bases not matched to a gene. The CDR3 DNA reads as TGCGCCAGCAGCCAAGTAGAGACAGGGGTCTATGGCTACACCTTC. Its protein product is CASSQVETGVYGYTF.

This chain uses TRBV11-1 with TRBJ2-1; D ambiguous. This CDR3 contains 13 residues. Germline V lookup: CDR1 SGHAT, CDR2 FQDESV (reference sequence). Trimming cost V 4 bases and J 4 bases, with 8 bases left between them. CDR3 amino acids: CASSSDFYNEQFF. The CDR3 nucleotides are TGTGCCAGCAGCTCGGATTTTTACAATGAGCAGTTCTTC.

The J gene is TRBJ2-7, the V gene TRBV28, with 8 nucleotides matching TRBD1. Germline assignment: CDR1 MDHEN and CDR2 SYDVKM. This CDR3 has 16 residues. Losses at the gene ends were 5 bases for V and 3 bases for J; bases not matched to a gene: 12. The chain's CDR3 is CASSTPGGALRYEQYF. The CDR3 nucleotides are TGTGCCAGCAGTACGCCAGGGGGCGCCTTACGCTACGAGCAGTACTTC.